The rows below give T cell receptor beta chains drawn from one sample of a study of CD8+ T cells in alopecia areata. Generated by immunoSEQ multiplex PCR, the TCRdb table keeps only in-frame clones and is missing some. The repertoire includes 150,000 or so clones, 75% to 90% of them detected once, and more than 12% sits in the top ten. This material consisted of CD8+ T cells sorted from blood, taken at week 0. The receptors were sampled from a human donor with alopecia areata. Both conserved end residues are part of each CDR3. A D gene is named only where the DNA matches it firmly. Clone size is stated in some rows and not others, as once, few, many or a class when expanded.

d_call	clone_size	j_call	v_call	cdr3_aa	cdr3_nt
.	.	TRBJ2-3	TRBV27	CASSQRTDTQYF	TGTGCCAGCAGTCAAAGAACAGATACGCAGTATTTT
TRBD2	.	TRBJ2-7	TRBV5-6	CASSFSGSPTYEQYF	TGTGCCAGCAGCTTTAGCGGGAGTCCAACCTACGAGCAGTACTTC
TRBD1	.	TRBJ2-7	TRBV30	CAWGTGDLSEQYF	TGTGCCTGGGGGACAGGGGATTTGTCCGAGCAGTACTTC
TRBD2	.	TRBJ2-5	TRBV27	CASSFSAGESLETQYF	TGTGCCAGCAGTTTCTCGGCGGGAGAGAGTTTAGAGACCCAGTACTTC
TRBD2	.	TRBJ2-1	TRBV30	CAWNPGGDPEQFF	TGTGCCTGGAACCCGGGGGGGGACCCTGAGCAGTTCTTC
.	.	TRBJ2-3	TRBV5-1	CASSPRADTQYF	TGCGCCAGCAGCCCACGGGCCGATACGCAGTATTTT
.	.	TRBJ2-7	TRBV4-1	CASSFPTGSKTYEQYF	TGCGCCAGCAGCTTCCCTACTGGCAGCAAGACCTACGAGCAGTACTTC
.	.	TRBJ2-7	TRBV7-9	CASSLISFGATYEQYF	TGTGCCAGCAGCCTGATCAGCTTTGGGGCCACCTACGAGCAGTACTTC
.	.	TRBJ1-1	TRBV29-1	CSVDGGTEAFF	TGCAGCGTTGACGGGGGCACTGAAGCTTTCTTT
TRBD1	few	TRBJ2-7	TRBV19	CASTPARGRWEQYF	TGTGCCAGTACCCCCGCGAGGGGGCGGTGGGAGCAGTACTTC
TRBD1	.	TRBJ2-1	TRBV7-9	CASARQGDNEQFF	TGTGCCAGCGCGCGACAGGGGGACAATGAGCAGTTCTTC
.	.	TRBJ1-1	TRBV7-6	CASSLDWASEAFF	TGTGCCAGCAGCTTAGACTGGGCTAGTGAAGCTTTCTTT
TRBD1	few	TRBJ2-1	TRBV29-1	CSVPGQGLNEQFF	TGCAGCGTCCCGGGACAGGGGTTAAATGAGCAGTTCTTC
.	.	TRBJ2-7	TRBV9	CASSVVGSGYEQYF	TGTGCCAGCAGCGTAGTCGGGAGTGGATACGAGCAGTACTTC
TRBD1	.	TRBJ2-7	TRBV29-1	CSVERNRDRVYEQYF	TGCAGCGTTGAACGTAACCGGGACAGGGTCTACGAGCAGTACTTC
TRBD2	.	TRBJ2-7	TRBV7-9	CASSSTSGLAYEQYF	TGTGCCAGCAGCTCAACTAGCGGGCTCGCCTACGAGCAGTACTTC
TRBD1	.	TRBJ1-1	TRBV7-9	CASSLVVGTGNTEAFF	TGTGCCAGCAGCTTAGTAGTAGGGACAGGGAACACTGAAGCTTTCTTT
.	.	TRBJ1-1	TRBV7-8	CASTETYGGNTEAFF	TGTGCCAGCACCGAGACCTACGGGGGGAACACTGAAGCTTTCTTT
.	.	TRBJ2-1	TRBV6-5	CASSYSSGWDEQFF	TGTGCCAGCAGTTACTCGTCGGGTTGGGATGAGCAGTTCTTC
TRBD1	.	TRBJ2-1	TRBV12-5	CASGSTGTGVDNEQFF	TGTGCTAGTGGTTCAACCGGGACAGGGGTGGACAATGAGCAGTTCTTC
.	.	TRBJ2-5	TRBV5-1	CASSLPQAEETQYF	TGCGCCAGCAGCTTGCCCCAGGCCGAAGAGACCCAGTACTTC
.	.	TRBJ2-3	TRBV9	CASRRGPEVADTQYF	TGTGCCAGCAGGAGGGGACCGGAAGTTGCAGATACGCAGTATTTT
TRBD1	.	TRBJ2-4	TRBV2	CASKGQFQYF	TGTGCCAGCAAGGGACAGTTTCAGTACTTC
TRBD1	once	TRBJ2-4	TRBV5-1	CASSWAGTENIQYF	TGCGCCAGCAGCTGGGCCGGGACAGAAAACATTCAGTACTTC
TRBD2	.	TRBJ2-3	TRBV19	CASSISGTSGMDTQYF	TGTGCCAGTAGTATTTCCGGGACTAGCGGGATGGATACGCAGTATTTT
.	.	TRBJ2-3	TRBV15	CATQYVGLGGDTQYF	TGTGCCACCCAGTACGTCGGACTCGGCGGAGATACGCAGTATTTT
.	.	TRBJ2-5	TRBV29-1	CSSLGETQYF	TGCAGCTCCTTGGGGGAGACCCAGTACTTC
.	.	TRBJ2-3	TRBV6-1	CASSDRRSSTDTQYF	TGTGCCAGCAGCGACAGGAGATCTAGCACAGATACGCAGTATTTT
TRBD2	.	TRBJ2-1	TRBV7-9	CASSHPVEGGAGEQFF	TGTGCCAGCAGCCATCCGGTGGAGGGAGGGGCTGGTGAGCAGTTCTTC
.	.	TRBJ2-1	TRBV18	CASSPPGRSVYNEQFF	TGTGCCAGCTCACCACCGGGGCGGAGTGTCTACAATGAGCAGTTCTTC
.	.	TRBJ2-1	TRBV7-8	CASSLVEEDEQFF	TGTGCCAGCAGCTTAGTAGAGGAAGATGAGCAGTTCTTC
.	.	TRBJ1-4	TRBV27	CASAGTVHEKLFF	TGTGCCAGCGCCGGGACGGTTCATGAAAAACTGTTTTTT
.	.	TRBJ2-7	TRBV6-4	CASRTIGDRYEQYF	TGTGCCAGCAGGACAATAGGGGATCGGTACGAGCAGTACTTC
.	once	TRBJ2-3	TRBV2	CASSTYPSDNTDTQYF	TGTGCCAGCAGTACTTATCCTAGCGACAACACAGATACGCAGTATTTT
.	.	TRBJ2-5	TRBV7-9	CASSSSAGAEQETQYF	TGTGCCAGCAGCTCTTCAGCAGGGGCAGAACAAGAGACCCAGTACTTC
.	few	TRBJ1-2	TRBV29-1	CSVATNYGYTF	TGCAGCGTTGCGACCAACTATGGCTACACCTTC
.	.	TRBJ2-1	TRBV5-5	CASSLTMSLHNEQFF	TGTGCCAGCAGCCTTACGATGTCCCTCCACAATGAGCAGTTCTTC
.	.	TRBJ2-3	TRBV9	CASSALSGTSTDTQYF	TGTGCCAGCAGCGCACTATCCGGGACTAGCACAGATACGCAGTATTTT
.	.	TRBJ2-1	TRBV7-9	CASFGPTRDNEQFF	TGTGCCAGCTTCGGACCTACTAGGGACAATGAGCAGTTCTTC
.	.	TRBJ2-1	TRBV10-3	CAISVGSLAGTGIYNEQFF	TGTGCCATCAGTGTGGGGAGCTTGGCGGGGACCGGAATATACAATGAGCAGTTCTTC
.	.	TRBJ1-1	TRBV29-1	CSAEGRAEAFF	TGCAGCGCTGAGGGTAGGGCTGAAGCTTTCTTT
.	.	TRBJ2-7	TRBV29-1	CSVESRDSTYEQYF	TGCAGCGTTGAATCGAGGGACTCCACCTACGAGCAGTACTTC
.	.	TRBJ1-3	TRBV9	CASSVGPGNTIYF	TGTGCCAGCAGCGTAGGACCTGGAAACACCATATATTTT
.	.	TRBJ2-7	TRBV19	CASSMGHKYEQYF	TGTGCCAGTAGCATGGGCCACAAGTACGAGCAGTACTTC
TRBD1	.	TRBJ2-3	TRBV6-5	CASSLTGGGADTQYF	TGTGCCAGCAGCCTTACAGGGGGCGGTGCAGATACGCAGTATTTT
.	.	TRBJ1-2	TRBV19	CASSIDPGVGSDGYTF	TGTGCCAGTAGTATAGACCCGGGCGTCGGTTCGGATGGCTACACCTTC
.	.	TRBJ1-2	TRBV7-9	CASSLALRDGYTF	TGTGCCAGCAGCTTAGCGCTTCGGGATGGCTACACCTTC
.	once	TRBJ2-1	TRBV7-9	CASSLGNNEQFF	TGTGCCAGCAGCTTAGGTAACAATGAGCAGTTCTTC
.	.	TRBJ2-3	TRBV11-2	CASSLEVRDTDTQYF	TGTGCCAGCAGCTTAGAGGTCAGGGATACAGATACGCAGTATTTT
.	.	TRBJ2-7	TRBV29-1	CSVVYGMAYEQYF	TGCAGCGTTGTATACGGGATGGCCTACGAGCAGTACTTC